Reported below is one T cell receptor (beta chain). Its antigen is currently unknown. This entry is derived from a study of cytomegalovirus exposure and HLA in healthy donors. Findings of the study overall: Earlier analysis yielded a pattern in which most TCR beta V segments were productive about 90% or about 30% of the time. HLA alleles showed associations with about 15,000 TCR beta sequences in a later analysis, at a 0.05 false discovery rate. The majority of TCR sequences were rare, yet some public TCRs appeared in many donors. Published work reported that the classifier diagnosed cytomegalovirus status with high specificity and sensitivity.

This CDR3 has 14 residues. The V end lost 5 bases, the J end lost 7 bases, and 14 bases lay between the germline ends. The germline CDR1 and CDR2 sequences are SGHTA and FQGNSA. 60 Vbeta and 13 Jbeta primers were used in PCR. Generated by immunoSEQ multiplex PCR, the TCRdb table keeps only in-frame clones and is missing some. This sample has about 160,000 clones, with around four fifths found just once. The chain joins TRBV7-2 to TRBJ1-4; the D gene is possibly TRBD1 (6 bases). The sequenced sample consisted of PBMCs. The TCR sequence derives from a male donor in good health and CMV-seronegative. The CDR3 DNA follows: TGTGCCAGCAGCGAACAGGGAAATTTTGAAAAACTGTTTTTT. Translation: CASSEQGNFEKLFF.